Each of the 8 T cell receptor beta chains below was sequenced from the same sample in a study of control samples from healthy donors and cancer patients. Produced via immunoSEQ multiplex PCR; TCRdb's table is partial and in-frame only. The sample holds 100,000 to 150,000 clones, 85% to 90% seen once. The sample taken for sequencing was PBMCs. These receptors were collected from a man between 50 and 59 years old with head and neck cancer.

CDR3 coding DNA: TGTGCCAGTAGTATCGACACCAGCTCCTACAATGAGCAGTTCTTC. Protein sequence: CASSIDTSSYNEQFF. This chain joins TRBV19 and TRBJ2-1; D is unclear. The CDR3 is made up of 15 amino acids. The V end was cut by 3 bases, the J end by 0 bases, with 9 bases between. From germline, CDR1 is LNHDA and CDR2 SQIVND (reference sequence).

This clone was counted once. The chain links TRBV5-1 to TRBJ1-2; D is uncertain. V was trimmed by 0 bases and J by 8 bases, leaving 8 bases between them. The CDR3 covers 12 residues. The germline V gene has CDR1 SGHRS and CDR2 YFSETQ. The CDR3 region is CASSLDLGGYTF. In nucleotides, the CDR3 is TGCGCCAGCAGCTTGGACTTAGGGGGCTACACCTTC. The full variable domain, completed using reference TRBV5-1 and TRBJ1-2, is KAGVTQTPRYLIKTRGQQVTLSCSPISGHRSVSWYQQTPGQGLQFLFEYFSETQRNKGNFPGRFSGRQFSNSRSEMNVSTLELGDSALYLCASSLDLGGYTFGSGTRLTVV.

This chain joins TRBV10-2 and TRBJ2-5, with D possibly TRBD1 on 5 matching bases. Germline V gene sequence: CDR1 WSHSY, CDR2 SAAADI. This CDR3 has 13 amino acids. The V and J ends lost 5 bases and 1 base respectively, with 8 bases between them. In DNA form, the CDR3 reads TGCGCCAGCAGTCCGACAGCCCAAGAGACCCAGTACTTC. It encodes CASSPTAQETQYF.

This clone has a single count. The chain joins TRBV29-1 to TRBJ1-2, with D possibly being TRBD1 (5 bases). The V gene lost 3 bases and the J gene lost 9 bases, with 14 bases spanning the gap. CDR1 SQVTM and CDR2 ANQGSEA come from the germline V gene. This CDR3 contains 12 residues. The CDR3 here is CSVEPPGGRYTF. The CDR3 nucleotides read TGCAGCGTTGAGCCACCTGGGGGTCGCTACACCTTC.

This sequence joins TRBV28 and TRBJ1-6; tentatively, D is TRBD1 (5 bases). Germline-derived CDR1 and CDR2 are MDHEN and SYDVKM. The CDR3 is made up of 13 amino acids. Trimming took 7 bases from V and 8 from J, leaving 12 bases between them. The CDR3 DNA sequence: TGTGCCAGCATCCAGGGAGCCTATTCACCCCTCCACTTT. Translated, it gives CASIQGAYSPLHF.

This chain joins TRBV27 and TRBJ1-5; 9 bases line up with TRBD1. CDR3 size: 15 residues. With 5 bases clipped from V and 10 bases from J, the junction kept 12 bases outside the gene matches. Germline V CDR1 and CDR2: MNHEY, SMNVEV (reference sequence). The CDR3 DNA reads as TGTGCCAGCAGTCTAAGACAGGGGGAGCGCAAACCCCAGCATTTT. This gives the protein CASSLRQGERKPQHF.

This rearrangement joins TRBV5-8 to TRBJ2-1; D is possibly TRBD2 (6 bases). Looked up from germline, CDR1 is SGHTS and CDR2 is YDEGEE. There are 16 residues in the CDR3. The V gene lost 3 bases and the J gene lost 6 bases, with 19 bases spanning the gap. The CDR3: CASSSAGGGKCNEQFF. CDR3 coding DNA: TGTGCCAGCAGCTCCGCTGGGGGAGGTAAGTGCAATGAGCAGTTCTTC.

The gene calls are TRBV5-6 and TRBJ1-4, with a weak D call TRBD1 (6 bases). The germline V and J ends were trimmed by 0 bases and 14 bases, with 17 bases remaining between them. This CDR3 comprises 14 residues. Germline V gene lookup returns CDR1 SGHDT and CDR2 YYEEEE. This CDR3 reads CASSLALEGGRLFF. CDR3 DNA sequence: TGTGCCAGCAGCTTGGCCCTAGAAGGGGGTAGGCTGTTTTTT.